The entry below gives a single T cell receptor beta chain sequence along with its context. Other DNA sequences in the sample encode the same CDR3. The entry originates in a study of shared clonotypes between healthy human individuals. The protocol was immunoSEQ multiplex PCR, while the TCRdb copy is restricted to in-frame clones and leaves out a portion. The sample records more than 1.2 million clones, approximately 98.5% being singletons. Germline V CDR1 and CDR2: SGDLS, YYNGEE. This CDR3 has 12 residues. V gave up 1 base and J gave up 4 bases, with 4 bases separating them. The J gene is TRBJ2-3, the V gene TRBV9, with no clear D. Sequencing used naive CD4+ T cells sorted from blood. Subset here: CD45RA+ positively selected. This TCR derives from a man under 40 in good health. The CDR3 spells CASSVSSDTQYF. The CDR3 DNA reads TGTGCCAGCAGCGTATCGTCAGATACGCAGTATTTT.